These T cell receptor beta chains were read from a single sample in a study of control samples from healthy donors and cancer patients. Sequenced by immunoSEQ multiplex PCR; TCRdb stores in-frame clones only, minus some. Among 75,000 to 95,000 clones listed, 90% were seen once. Sample: blood. All receptors derive from a woman between 18 and 30 years old in good health. CDR3s include the opening cysteine and the closing phenylalanine or tryptophan. A D gene is named only where the DNA matches it firmly. Clone size is stated in some rows and not others, as once, few, many or a class when expanded.

D gene,J gene,V gene,clone size,CDR3 DNA,CDR3 protein
.,TRBJ2-3,TRBV9,.,TGTGCCAGCAGCGAGGGGGGAAGCACAGATACGCAGTATTTT,CASSEGGSTDTQYF
.,TRBJ2-7,TRBV7-6,.,TGTGCCAGCAGCCCAGTAGGGAGAATGAGCGAGCAGTACTTC,CASSPVGRMSEQYF
TRBD1,TRBJ1-6,TRBV6-6,.,TGTGCCAGCAGTTGGGACAGGGAGAATTCACCCCTCCACTTT,CASSWDRENSPLHF
.,TRBJ2-2,TRBV11-2,.,TGTGCCAGCAGACGAACCGGGGGCGGGACAGAGAACACCGGGGAGCTGTTTTTT,CASRRTGGGTENTGELFF
TRBD2,TRBJ2-1,TRBV4-2,.,TGTGCCAGCAGCCAAGAGGCTAGCGGGGGGGGTGGGGCTTTTTATGAGCAGTTCTTC,CASSQEASGGGGAFYEQFF
TRBD1,TRBJ1-1,TRBV5-1,.,TGCGCCAGCAGCTTAGGGACAGCGAACACTGAAGCTTTCTTT,CASSLGTANTEAFF
TRBD1,TRBJ1-1,TRBV15,.,TGTGCCACCAGCAGTACCCGGGACAGGAGTGAAGCTTTCTTT,CATSSTRDRSEAFF
.,TRBJ1-6,TRBV4-1,.,TGCGCCAGCAGCCAGCAGGCCGCTTCACCCCTCCACTTT,CASSQQAASPLHF
.,TRBJ1-3,TRBV23-1,.,TGCGCCAGCAGTCAAACCCCCACAGGGACTATTGGAAACACCATATATTTT,CASSQTPTGTIGNTIYF
TRBD2,TRBJ2-1,TRBV7-3,.,TGTGCCAGCAGCCCACTAGCGGGGGGGCTCAATGAGCAGTTCTTC,CASSPLAGGLNEQFF
TRBD2,TRBJ2-7,TRBV7-3,.,TGTGCCAGCAGCGTCGCTAGCGGGGGTGACTACGAGCAGTACTTC,CASSVASGGDYEQYF
.,TRBJ1-1,TRBV7-9,.,TGTGCCAGCAGCTTAATACCAGGAGATATGAACACTGAAGCTTTCTTT,CASSLIPGDMNTEAFF
.,TRBJ2-1,TRBV6-6,.,TGTGCCAGCAGGGCTGGCTACAATGAGCAGTTCTTC,CASRAGYNEQFF
.,TRBJ1-1,TRBV5-1,.,TGCGCCAGCAGCTTGTTAACAGGGTTGAGCACTGAAGCTTTCTTT,CASSLLTGLSTEAFF
.,TRBJ2-2,TRBV6-5,.,TGTGCCAGCAGTTCTCCTGCTCTTTGGGAGCTGTTTTTT,CASSSPALWELFF
.,TRBJ1-1,TRBV24-1,.,TGTGCCACCAGTGACGATAGGGCCACTGAAGCTTTCTTT,CATSDDRATEAFF
TRBD1,TRBJ1-4,TRBV6-1,.,TGTGCCAGCAGTGAAGCGTTAGGACAGGGAGGGGAAAAACTGTTTTTT,CASSEALGQGGEKLFF
TRBD1,TRBJ2-3,TRBV4-1,.,TGCGCCAGCAGTATCACCTTGGGGCAGGGGGCAGGGACAGATACGCAGTATTTT,CASSITLGQGAGTDTQYF
.,TRBJ1-1,TRBV2,once,TGTGCCAGCAGGGAACAGGGGAACACTGAAGCTTTCTTT,CASREQGNTEAFF